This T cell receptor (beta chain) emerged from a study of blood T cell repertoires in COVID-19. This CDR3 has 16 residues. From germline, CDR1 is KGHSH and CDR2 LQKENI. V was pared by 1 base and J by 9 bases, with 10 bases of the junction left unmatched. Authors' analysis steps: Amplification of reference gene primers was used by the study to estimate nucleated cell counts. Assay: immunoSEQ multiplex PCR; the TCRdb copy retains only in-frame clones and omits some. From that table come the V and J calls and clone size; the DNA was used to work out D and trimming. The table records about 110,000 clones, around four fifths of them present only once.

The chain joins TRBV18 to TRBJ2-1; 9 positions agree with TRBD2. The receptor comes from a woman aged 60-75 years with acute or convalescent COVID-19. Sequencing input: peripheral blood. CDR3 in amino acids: CASSPRAVAGEGEQFF. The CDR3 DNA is TGTGCCAGCTCACCACGCGCGGTAGCGGGAGAGGGTGAGCAGTTCTTC.